Presented here are 17 T cell receptor beta chains from one specimen sequenced in a study of CD8 T cells in Susac syndrome. When the RNA was reverse transcribed, random hexamers were used with an input of about 0.5 to 1 ug. TCRdb independently ran MiXCR on the immunoSEQ multiplex PCR reads; one entry per CDR3 protein. The sample carries roughly 88,000 distinct CDR3 sequences, roughly 95% recorded once. The sequencing sample was made of CD8+ T cells from PBMCs. These TCRs come from a human donor with Susac syndrome.

This clonotype was seen only once. This chain connects TRBV6-4 to TRBJ2-1, with 7 bases matching TRBD1. Germline assignment: CDR1 MRHNA and CDR2 SNTAGT. The V segment lost 2 bases and the J segment 8 bases; nucleotides outside the gene matches: 9. CDR3 size: 15 residues. In DNA form, the CDR3 reads TGTGCCAGCAGTGACGTCGCGACAGGGATGGATGAGCAGTTCTTC. It encodes CASSDVATGMDEQFF.

The V call is TRBV27, the J call TRBJ2-7, with 7 nucleotides matching TRBD1. V shed 1 base and J 7 bases; nucleotides not matched to a gene: 7. This CDR3 is 14 amino acids long. Germline lookup yields CDR1 MNHEY and CDR2 SMNVEV (reference sequence). The CDR3 region has the DNA TGTGCCAGCAGTTTATGGGACAGTGCCCAAGAGCAGTACTTC. Protein product: CASSLWDSAQEQYF.

The V and J genes are TRBV25-1 and TRBJ2-2; D unclear. Germline loops: CDR1 MGHDK, CDR2 SYGVNS. Trimming stripped 2 bases from V and 8 bases from J, with 6 bases between. This CDR3 has 12 residues. The CDR3 DNA sequence: TGTGCCAGCAGTGAAGTGCCAGGGGAGCTGTTTTTT. It yields the protein CASSEVPGELFF.

The CDR3 loop is CATSDRTNTGELFF. CDR3 DNA sequence: TGTGCCACCAGTGACAGAACCAACACCGGGGAGCTGTTTTTT. This chain joins TRBV24-1 and TRBJ2-2; D call uncertain. The germline V gene has CDR1 KGHDR and CDR2 SFDVKD. V lost 4 bases, J lost 2 bases, and 7 bases lay in between. The CDR3 loop spans 14 amino acids.

The CDR3: CASSEGPASTF. CDR3 coding DNA: TGTGCCAGCAGCGAAGGTCCTGCGTCGACCTTC. The chain has TRBV5-6 and TRBJ1-2; unclear D gene. The CDR3 totals 11 residues. V was shortened by 4 bases and J by 14 bases, with 15 bases between the two germline ends. The germline gives CDR1 SGHDT, CDR2 YYEEEE.

This clonotype was recorded only once. J is TRBJ1-2 and V is TRBV30; no reliable D call. V lost 1 base and J lost 8, with 14 bases in between. This CDR3 has 13 residues. Germline CDR1 and CDR2: GTSNPN and SVGIG (reference sequence). As DNA, the CDR3 is TGTGCCTGGAGTGCGGCCGCCGCGGGGGGCTACACCTTC. Translated, it gives CAWSAAAAGGYTF.

This chain connects TRBV12-3 or TRBV12-4 to TRBJ1-5; D is undetermined. The CDR3 has 13 amino acids. V dropped 1 base and J dropped 6 bases, with 7 bases sitting between them. DNA for the CDR3: TGTGCCAGCAGTTTAGGCCTATCTCAGCCCCAGCATTTT. It codes for CASSLGLSQPQHF.

The chain combines TRBV20-1 with TRBJ2-1; 14 positions match TRBD2. This CDR3 is built from 15 residues. V shed 1 base, J shed 8 bases, and the junction held 4 bases outside the gene matches. Germline CDR1 DFQATT, CDR2 SNEGSKA (reference sequence). For the CDR3, the DNA is TGCAGTGCTAGAGGACTAGCGGGAGGGCCCCATGAGCAGTTCTTC. Its protein is CSARGLAGGPHEQFF.

There are a few counts of this clonotype. This chain joins TRBV12-3 or TRBV12-4 and TRBJ2-2, with TRBD2 matching over 8 bases. This CDR3 contains 14 residues. Unmatched junction bases numbered 4, after V lost 5 bases and J lost 5 bases. The CDR3 nucleotides are TGTGCCAGCAGTCAGGCTAGCGGGACCGGGGAGCTGTTTTTT. The encoded protein is CASSQASGTGELFF.

CDR3 in DNA: TGTGCCAGCAGCTTGGACGGGGGGACCTACAATGAGCAGTTCTTC. Protein: CASSLDGGTYNEQFF. V gene TRBV5-4 combines with J gene TRBJ2-1; TRBD2 matches at 7 bases. CDR3 length equals 15 residues. After removal of 0 bases from V and 2 bases from J, the junction contained 2 bases not matched to a gene. The V gene's germline CDR1 is SGHNT and CDR2 YYREEE (reference sequence).

The rearrangement uses TRBV6-2 or TRBV6-3 and TRBJ2-2; no definite D call. Per the germline V gene, CDR1 is MNHEY and CDR2 is SVGEGT. The CDR3 covers 14 residues. V dropped 3 bases and J dropped 7 bases, with 12 bases sitting between them. In DNA form, the CDR3 reads TGTGCCAGCAGTTATGTCCGGGTTGGCGGGGAGCTGTTTTTT. The encoded protein is CASSYVRVGGELFF.

This chain connects TRBV29-1 to TRBJ2-1; D not resolved. Germline V CDR1 and CDR2: SQVTM, ANQGSEA. The CDR3 has 12 residues. The ends were cut back, 6 bases at V and 9 bases at J, with 15 bases in the middle. The CDR3 reads CSVSGEYGEQFF. CDR3 bases: TGCAGCGTCTCAGGCGAGTACGGTGAGCAGTTCTTC.

The chain recombines TRBV13 with TRBJ1-6, with D possibly matching TRBD1 (5 bases). CDR3 length equals 15 residues. V lost 4 bases and J 8 bases, leaving 15 bases between the germline ends. The germline CDR1 and CDR2 sequences are PRHDT and FYEKMQ (reference sequence). DNA of the CDR3: TGTGCCAGCAGCTCAGCCCAGGGTGTGGATTCACCCCTCCACTTT. It codes for CASSSAQGVDSPLHF. The whole variable domain, remainder taken from reference TRBV13 and TRBJ1-6, is AAGVIQSPRHLIKEKRETATLKCYPIPRHDTVYWYQQGPGQDPQFLISFYEKMQSDKGSIPDRFSAQQFSDYHSELNMSSLELGDSALYFCASSSAQGVDSPLHFGNGTRLTVT.

The chain joins TRBV6-8 to TRBJ2-2; D uncertain. This CDR3 has 14 amino acids. CDR1 MNHGY and CDR2 SAAAGT come from the germline V gene. The V end was cut by 2 bases, the J end by 4 bases, with 8 bases between. The CDR3 loop is CASSYPASTGELFF. CDR3 DNA sequence: TGTGCCAGCAGTTACCCGGCGTCCACCGGGGAGCTGTTTTTT.

This clonotype was picked up one time. The V call is TRBV6-5, the J call TRBJ2-5, with D tentatively TRBD1 (5 bases). Germline assignment: CDR1 MNHEY and CDR2 SVGAGI. The germline V and J ends were trimmed by 2 bases and 3 bases, with 10 bases remaining between them. The CDR3 covers 14 residues. CDR3 in amino acids: CASSYRVREETQYF. Here the CDR3 DNA reads TGTGCCAGCAGTTACAGGGTCAGGGAAGAGACCCAGTACTTC.

The V call is TRBV6-5, the J call TRBJ1-1; TRBD1 agrees at 9 bases. V lost 7 bases, J lost 4 bases, and 4 bases stayed unmatched. The CDR3 consists of 13 residues. The germline gives CDR1 MNHEY, CDR2 SVGAGI. CDR3 DNA sequence: TGTGCCAGCAATTTACAGGGGGCCACTGAAGCTTTCTTT. Protein product: CASNLQGATEAFF.

V and J are TRBV28 and TRBJ2-7, with D perhaps TRBD1 (6 bases). In germline, CDR1 is MDHEN, CDR2 SYDVKM. The CDR3 extends over 15 amino acids. V dropped 3 bases and J dropped 6 bases, with 18 bases sitting between them. The CDR3 DNA follows: TGTGCCAGCAGTTTTCACGGAACAGGGAGCCCCGAGCAGTACTTC. Translating gives CASSFHGTGSPEQYF.